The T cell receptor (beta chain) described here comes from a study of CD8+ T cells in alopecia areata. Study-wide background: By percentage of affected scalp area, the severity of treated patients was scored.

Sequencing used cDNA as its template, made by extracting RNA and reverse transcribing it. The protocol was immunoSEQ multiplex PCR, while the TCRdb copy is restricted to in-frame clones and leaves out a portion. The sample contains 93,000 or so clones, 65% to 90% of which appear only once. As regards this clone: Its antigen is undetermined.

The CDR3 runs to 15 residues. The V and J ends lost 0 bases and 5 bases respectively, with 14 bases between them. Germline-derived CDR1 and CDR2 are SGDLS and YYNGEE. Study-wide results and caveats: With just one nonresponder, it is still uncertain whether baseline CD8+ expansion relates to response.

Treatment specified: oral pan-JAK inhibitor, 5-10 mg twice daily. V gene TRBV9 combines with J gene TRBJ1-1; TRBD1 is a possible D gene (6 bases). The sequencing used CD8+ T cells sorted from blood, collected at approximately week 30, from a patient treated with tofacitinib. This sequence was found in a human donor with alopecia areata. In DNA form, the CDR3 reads TGTGCCAGCAGCGTAGAGGGGGGGCTTTGGACTGAAGCTTTCTTT. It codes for CASSVEGGLWTEAFF.